These 25 T cell receptor beta chains share one sample of origin, sequenced in a study of radiotherapy plus CTLA-4 blockade in lung cancer. Libraries were prepared by immunoSEQ multiplex PCR; TCRdb keeps only in-frame clonotypes and omits some of them. The table records tens of thousands of clones, around 88% of them present only once. The specimen was peripheral blood, collected from a patient treated with radiotherapy plus ipilimumab. Receptors originate from a human donor with non-small cell lung cancer who had a partial response to radiotherapy plus ipilimumab.

The chain is built from TRBV5-4 and TRBJ2-7, with 8 bases fitting TRBD1. Germline CDR1 reads SGHNT; CDR2 reads YYREEE (reference sequence). CDR3 length equals 15 residues. Trimming took 4 bases from V and 5 from J; bases not matched to a gene: 11. Here the CDR3 reads CASSLPDRGIHEQYV. As DNA, the CDR3 is TGTGCCAGCAGCCTACCCGACAGGGGTATCCACGAGCAGTACGTC.

The CDR3 DNA sequence: TGTGCCTGGAGTGTAAGGTTACTAGCGGGAGCCAGAGATACGCAGTATTTT. This codes for CAWSVRLLAGARDTQYF. The J gene is TRBJ2-3, the V gene TRBV30, with 11 bases lining up with TRBD2. V was pared by 0 bases and J by 5 bases, with 10 bases of the junction left unmatched. The length of the CDR3 is 17 residues. The germline V gene has CDR1 GTSNPN and CDR2 SVGIG (reference sequence).

This rearrangement joins TRBV6-5 to TRBJ1-5; D unclear. Trimming removed 2 bases at V and 4 bases at J, with 9 bases between. The CDR3 sequence is 14 residues long. Germline values: CDR1 MNHEY, CDR2 SVGAGI. The CDR3 DNA is TGTGCCAGCAGTTACGGGCAGGCTAATCAGCCCCAGCATTTT. This codes for CASSYGQANQPQHF.

The chain combines TRBV7-2 with TRBJ2-1, with a weak D call TRBD1 (5 bases). V lost 4 bases, J lost 8 bases, and 15 bases lay in between. This CDR3 is built from 14 residues. The germline V gene has CDR1 SGHTA and CDR2 FQGNSA. The chain's CDR3 is CASSSTGPRDEQFF. As DNA, the CDR3 is TGTGCCAGCAGCTCGACCGGTCCCAGGGATGAGCAGTTCTTC.

The V call is TRBV7-6, the J call TRBJ2-5, with TRBD2 identical over 9 bases. V dropped 1 base and J dropped 7; count of bases not matched to a gene: 10. CDR1 is SGHVS and CDR2 is FNYEAQ in the germline V gene. The CDR3 runs to 16 residues. The CDR3 loop reads CASSLVLAGVGVTQYF. CDR3 nucleotides: TGTGCCAGCAGCTTAGTGTTAGCGGGAGTAGGAGTGACCCAGTACTTC. The entire variable domain, with the rest obtained from reference TRBV7-6 and TRBJ2-5, is as follows: GAGVSQSPRYKVTKRGQDVALRCDPISGHVSLYWYRQALGQGPEFLTYFNYEAQQDKSGLPNDRFSAERPEGSISTLTIQRTEQRDSAMYRCASSLVLAGVGVTQYFGPGTRLLVL.

This rearrangement joins TRBV7-2 to TRBJ2-1, with 8 bases identical to TRBD2. Germline assignment: CDR1 SGHTA and CDR2 FQGNSA. The CDR3 contains 13 residues. Trimming cost V 5 bases and J 12 bases; bases outside gene matches: 9. CDR3 sequence: CASSPLPREGQFF. The CDR3 DNA sequence: TGTGCCAGCAGCCCACTCCCTCGGGAGGGGCAGTTCTTC.

This clone appeared many times. This sequence joins TRBV2 and TRBJ2-4, with 11 nucleotides matching TRBD2. The CDR3 length is 17 residues. The V gene end was trimmed by 6 bases and the J gene end by 6 bases; junction bases not matched to a gene: 13. Germline CDR1 and CDR2: SNHLY and FYNNEI. CDR3 bases: TGTGCCAGCAGGGGGGGGACTAGCGGTTTGTCCCGAAACATTCAGTACTTC. It codes for CASRGGTSGLSRNIQYF.

Notes on this clone: One end of the junction is discordant with germline, which a read error may explain. This chain connects TRBV7-7 to TRBJ2-2; TRBD1 matches 8 bases. The CDR3 length is 16 residues. CDR1 SSHAT and CDR2 FNYEAQ come from the germline V gene (reference sequence). DNA of the CDR3: TGTGCTAGCAGCTTAGGACCAGGGGGCGACACCGGGGAGCTGTTTTTT. This codes for CASSLGPGGDTGELFF.

This clone was observed once. The gene calls are TRBV2 and TRBJ2-5, with unresolved D. Trimming pared 4 bases from V and 11 bases from J, leaving 14 bases between. CDR3 length: 12 amino acids. Per the germline V gene, CDR1 is SNHLY and CDR2 is FYNNEI. In DNA, the CDR3 is TGTGCCAGCAGTGCAAACCCCCCCCAGCAGTACTTC. It specifies CASSANPPQQYF.

The V and J genes are TRBV4-3 and TRBJ2-1, with 11 bases that match TRBD2. Germline V gives CDR1 LGHNA, CDR2 YSLEER. V shed 0 bases, J shed 4 bases, and the junction held 8 bases outside the gene matches. The CDR3 is 18 residues long. The DNA for the CDR3 is TGCGCCAGCAGCCAAGATCTATTGACTAGCGGGAATTACAATGAGCAGTTCTTC. Protein product: CASSQDLLTSGNYNEQFF.

The chain recombines TRBV28 with TRBJ2-5, with D possibly being TRBD2 (6 bases). Trimming removed 6 bases from V and 5 bases from J, with 16 bases in between. The length of the CDR3 is 14 residues. The germline V gene encodes CDR1 MDHEN and CDR2 SYDVKM. CDR3 loop: CASSRTTIGETQYF. Here the CDR3 DNA reads TGTGCCAGCAGCCGGACTACGATCGGGGAGACCCAGTACTTC.

This clone was picked up one time. V gene TRBV5-1 combines with J gene TRBJ2-2, with TRBD2 as a possible D gene (5 bases). The CDR3 is 16 amino acids. Trimming stripped 4 bases from V and 1 base from J, with 14 bases between. Per the germline V gene, CDR1 is SGHRS and CDR2 is YFSETQ. CDR3 in amino acids: CASSRAGGGNTGELFF. DNA of the CDR3: TGCGCCAGCAGCAGAGCTGGCGGAGGGAACACCGGGGAGCTGTTTTTT. The full variable domain, in which reference TRBV5-1 and TRBJ2-2 provide the parts outside the CDR3, is KAGVTQTPRYLIKTRGQQVTLSCSPISGHRSVSWYQQTPGQGLQFLFEYFSETQRNKGNFPGRFSGRQFSNSRSEMNVSTLELGDSALYLCASSRAGGGNTGELFFGEGSRLTVL.

V and J are TRBV19 and TRBJ2-1; 8 nucleotides align to TRBD1. The ends lost 1 base at V and 6 bases at J; junction bases unmatched: 8. Germline V gene data show CDR1 as LNHDA and CDR2 as SQIVND (reference sequence). This CDR3 contains 16 residues. CDR3 loop: CASSIVGRTGFNEQFF. In DNA, the CDR3 is TGTGCCAGTAGTATAGTAGGCCGGACAGGGTTCAATGAGCAGTTCTTC.

This rearrangement joins TRBV14 to TRBJ1-5; no clear D. From germline, CDR1 is SGHDN and CDR2 FVKESK. This CDR3 is built from 15 residues. Trimming left V 1 base short and J 2 bases short, with 9 bases between. The CDR3 coding sequence is TGTGCCAGCAGCCAAGGTCCCCGTGGCAATCAGCCCCAGCATTTT. Its translation: CASSQGPRGNQPQHF.

This sequence joins TRBV28 and TRBJ1-5, with TRBD1 matching over 7 bases. This CDR3 is 15 amino acids long. The germline CDR1 and CDR2 sequences are MDHEN and SYDVKM. The trim removed 5 bases at V and 2 bases at J, leaving 6 bases unmatched. CDR3 loop: CASSTPGTGNQPQHF. DNA of the CDR3: TGTGCCAGCAGTACTCCCGGGACAGGCAATCAGCCCCAGCATTTT.

This clone was detected once. The CDR3 here is CATSRVGLAGESGATDTQYF. The CDR3 coding sequence is TGTGCCACCAGCAGAGTGGGACTAGCGGGAGAGTCTGGGGCCACAGATACGCAGTATTTT. The chain links TRBV15 to TRBJ2-3; TRBD2 aligns across 14 bases. This CDR3 has 20 amino acids. Germline CDR1 reads LNHNV; CDR2 reads YYDKDF (reference sequence). Trimming cost V 1 base and J 2 bases; bases outside gene matches: 11.

V is TRBV11-1 and J is TRBJ1-1, with a weak D call TRBD1 (6 bases). The CDR3 sequence is 16 residues long. Germline assignment: CDR1 SGHAT and CDR2 FQDESV (reference sequence). Trimming cost V 4 bases and J 4 bases, with 19 bases left between them. The CDR3 reads CASSSRISQGPTEAFF. CDR3 coding DNA: TGTGCCAGCAGCTCGCGCATTTCCCAGGGGCCCACTGAAGCTTTCTTT.

The chain joins TRBV27 to TRBJ1-2; 9 positions agree with TRBD1. The CDR3 loop spans 15 amino acids. The ends lost 5 bases at V and 4 bases at J; junction bases unmatched: 8. Germline loops: CDR1 MNHEY, CDR2 SMNVEV (reference sequence). CDR3 DNA sequence: TGTGCCAGCAGTCCCAGGGACAGGGACCTCTATGGCTACACCTTC. It yields the protein CASSPRDRDLYGYTF.

The chain has TRBV5-1 and TRBJ2-5; the match to TRBD2 covers 8 bases. There are 13 residues in the CDR3. Germline CDR1 and CDR2: SGHRS and YFSETQ. V lost 4 bases, J lost 5 bases, and 4 bases stayed unmatched. As DNA, the CDR3 is TGCGCCAGCAGCCTAGCGGGTCGGGAGACCCAGTACTTC. This sequence encodes CASSLAGRETQYF.

The V and J genes are TRBV4-2 and TRBJ2-1, with D tentatively TRBD2 (5 bases). Trimming stripped 6 bases from V and 0 bases from J, with 15 bases between. CDR1 LGHNA and CDR2 YNFKEQ come from the germline V gene. The CDR3 has 16 amino acids. The CDR3 region is CASSHNAGFSYNEQFF. CDR3 DNA: TGTGCCAGCAGTCATAACGCGGGCTTCTCCTACAATGAGCAGTTCTTC.

The chain employs TRBV30 and TRBJ2-5; D might be TRBD2 (5 bases). This CDR3 is built from 16 residues. Between the trimmed V and J ends, which lost 0 bases and 4 bases, there was a span of 18 bases. Germline V lookup: CDR1 GTSNPN, CDR2 SVGIG (reference sequence). The CDR3 loop is CAWSVGNARRSETQYF. The CDR3 DNA reads as TGTGCCTGGAGTGTAGGTAACGCTCGGAGGTCAGAGACCCAGTACTTC.

The chain joins TRBV5-1 to TRBJ2-1; 9 bases line up with TRBD2. The CDR3 extends over 14 amino acids. Germline V gene lookup returns CDR1 SGHRS and CDR2 YFSETQ. V gave up 5 bases and J gave up 9 bases; unmatched junction bases: 9. The DNA for the CDR3 is TGCGCCAGCAGTTATCCGCGGGAGGGCGGTGAGCAGTTCTTC. Translated, it gives CASSYPREGGEQFF. Together with reference TRBV5-1 and TRBJ2-1, the CDR3 gives the full variable domain: KAGVTQTPRYLIKTRGQQVTLSCSPISGHRSVSWYQQTPGQGLQFLFEYFSETQRNKGNFPGRFSGRQFSNSRSEMNVSTLELGDSALYLCASSYPREGGEQFFGPGTRLTVL.

V is TRBV28 and J is TRBJ1-2, with D unclear. The V gene lost 3 bases and the J gene lost 4 bases, with 12 bases spanning the gap. Germline V lookup: CDR1 MDHEN, CDR2 SYDVKM. This CDR3 is built from 14 residues. The CDR3 is CASSFLRSGYGYTF. CDR3 nucleotides: TGTGCCAGCAGTTTCCTTCGGTCGGGCTATGGCTACACCTTC.

The chain links TRBV6-5 to TRBJ1-1, with 9 bases that match TRBD1. Germline CDR1 and CDR2: MNHEY and SVGAGI. This CDR3 has 14 amino acids. Trimming cost V 7 bases and J 1 base; bases outside gene matches: 4. The CDR3 DNA reads TGTGCCAGCACACAGGGGGCGGGGAACACTGAAGCTTTCTTT. It encodes CASTQGAGNTEAFF.

The rearrangement uses TRBV5-1 and TRBJ2-7; weak D call: TRBD2 (5 bases). V lost 1 base and J lost 0, with 17 bases in between. CDR1 and CDR2 (germline): SGHRS, YFSETQ. This CDR3 is 17 amino acids long. The DNA for the CDR3 is TGCGCCAGCAGCTTGAGCGATGGGCGGGCGAGCTCCTACGAGCAGTACTTC. Translating gives CASSLSDGRASSYEQYF.